The entry below describes one TCR beta chain. This clonotype was recorded a few times. One base away there is no much larger clone; base qualities are not given. The listed sequencing device is Illumina NovaSeq 6000. TCR cDNA was synthesized by 5'RACE template switching, through which a universal primer site and unique molecular identifiers were introduced. cDNA synthesis was primed from both the TCR alpha and TCR beta constant segments. Library amplification used two PCR steps, and the second PCR step added sample barcodes and sequencing adapters. Sequencing of libraries was done on Illumina HiSeq 2500 (2x100 bp) or NovaSeq (2x150 bp). The original methods were these. Reads were demultiplexed and collapsed into UMI consensus sequences with MIGEC, and V(D)J alignment was performed with MiXCR. Clonotypes responding to the vaccine were identified with edgeR on replicate PBMC samples, with the criteria of FDR below 0.01 and a log2 fold change above 5 up to day 15. Bulk clonotypes were assigned CD4 or CD8 identity according to which sequenced CD4 or CD8 repertoire held them at higher abundance. To estimate how each clone was distributed across memory phenotypes, clonotype frequencies in memory subsets were weighted by the numbers of FACS-sorted cells. TCRdb applied fastp at Q25 and MiXCR to the public reads, then kept only in-frame beta chains. Identical CDR3 proteins give one entry, which carries the most common genes and DNA. TCRdb, rather than the study authors, made the V and J calls. Within this sample are 50,000 to 75,000 distinct CDR3 sequences, with 5.7% of them counted one time only. Roughly 31% of the sample goes to the ten largest clones.

The sample's treatment or condition label is to be understood as: live attenuated yellow fever vaccine strain. PBMCs were isolated from peripheral blood using a standard Ficoll-Paque protocol. RNA from sorted memory subsets was extracted with the RNeasy Micro Kit. Trimming at the junction amounts to 2 bases on V and 0 bases on J, and the germline ends lie 8 bases apart. In the germline V gene, CDR1 corresponds to MGHRA and CDR2 to YSYEKL. The CDR3 covers 15 residues, taking in both the cysteine and the phenylalanine. Solely the CDR3 DNA is kept, with 45 bases framed from the first base. The source of the sample is a study of T cells after yellow fever vaccination (dated by TCRdb to between 2018 and 2021). Looking at the study overall: Memory subsets (EM, EMRA, CM and Tscm) were sorted on a BD FACS Aria III using CD3, CD45RA, CCR7 and CD95 staining. Memory subsets were sorted on days 0, 15 and 45 and at 18 months following primary vaccination, and on days 0, 15 and 45 following the 30-year booster. Libraries from fractions with low cell numbers were prepared with the SMART-Seq v4 Ultra Low Input RNA kit. Blood samples were taken at several timepoints before and after primary and secondary immunization, and bulk PBMC replicates and cell subsets were isolated. Two healthy male donors, one aged 18 to 30 and one aged 30 to 40 years, made up the cohort. To track T-cell clones before and after primary and booster YFV17D yellow fever vaccination, bulk TCR alpha and beta repertoires were sequenced longitudinally. Overall results and qualifications from the work: Only two donors were included in the study, so the extent to which the findings can be generalized is limited. A small share of clonotypes was detected in both CD4 and CD8 compartments, with the overlap likely arising from convergent recombination. The secondary T-cell response was weaker than the primary response but faster, peaking on day 5 instead of day 15. Most clones expanded after primary vaccination were re-detected after the booster (about 96% of CD4 and around nine tenths of CD8), suggesting broad memory maintenance. Because abundant contaminating clonotypes from the bulk population could be contained in FACS-sorted repertoires, computational filtering was required. In the sorted memory subsets on day 0, nearly all vaccine-responding clonotypes were below the level of detection.

The TCR was taken from a man aged 18 to 30 who received the YFV17D yellow fever vaccine. Recombination joined TRBV4-1 with TRBJ2-1, with the D call perhaps TRBD1 or TRBD2, as 5 bases match in each case. The sequencing used PBMCs, either bulk or a sorted T-cell subset (CD4+, CD8+, memory, or dextramer-sorted; not recorded which), collected on the day of the yellow fever booster vaccination. This receptor has the CDR3 CASSQSGSSYNEQFF. In nucleotides, the sequence is TGCGCCAGCAGCCAATCAGGGAGCTCCTACAATGAGCAGTTCTTC.